The following is a TCR beta chain sequence with its context. The table lists this clonotype with many counts. This receptor's antigen is unknown. No quality values exist for individual bases; no much larger clone is one base distant. Via the germline V gene (reference sequence), CDR1 is SEHNR and CDR2 FQNEAQ. V is reduced by 0 bases and J by 2 bases, leaving a spacing of 11 bases between them. The CDR3, cysteine through phenylalanine, is 15 amino acids long. The sequence is cut down to CDR3 DNA, 45 bases in frame from base 1. Sequencing relied on an Illumina HiSeq 1500. TCRdb trimmed public reads at Q25 via fastp, called clones via MiXCR and kept in-frame beta chains. CDR3 protein sequences are deduplicated, and each keeps its most common genes and DNA. The sample table contains some 940,000 distinct CDR3 sequences; only one count was recorded for approximately 33% of them. Over 10% of the sample lies in the top ten.

The data belong to a study of T cell repertoires in cytomegalovirus infection (dated by TCRdb to 2018 to 2020). Study-wide context: Alongside well-studied HLA-B-restricted epitopes, the peptide stimulations were aimed at recently identified HLA-C-restricted CMV epitopes, whose presentation resists viral immunomodulation. Because public TCR beta signatures pointed to carriage of CMV infection together with the matching HLA type, the HLA type of each donor mattered for the analysis.

In light of the paper, this sample's treatment or condition label describes: in vitro stimulation with specific CMV peptide epitopes to enrich CMV-specific T cells. On the study overall, not on this receptor specifically: The ex vivo response was dominated by HLA-C-restricted CMV-specific TCR beta clonotypes, and the single most frequent clonotype in two of eight donors was supplied by these HLA-C-restricted clonotypes. In both this cohort and an independent cohort of 352 donors, the cumulative frequency of public TCR beta family members distinguished carriers of CMV infection plus the relevant HLA type.

The sequencing used cultured CD8+ T cells from PBMCs, collected from culture after CMV antigen stimulation. The V and J genes are TRBV7-9 and TRBJ2-7; the D gene is possibly TRBD2, with 6 bases matching. This TCR was sampled from a human donor in good health (CMV status not recorded). Some clones in this sample may be carry-over from other donors' samples. CDR3 loop: CASSLADGGPYEQYF. The sequence in DNA is TGTGCCAGCAGCTTAGCAGACGGGGGTCCCTACGAGCAGTACTTC.